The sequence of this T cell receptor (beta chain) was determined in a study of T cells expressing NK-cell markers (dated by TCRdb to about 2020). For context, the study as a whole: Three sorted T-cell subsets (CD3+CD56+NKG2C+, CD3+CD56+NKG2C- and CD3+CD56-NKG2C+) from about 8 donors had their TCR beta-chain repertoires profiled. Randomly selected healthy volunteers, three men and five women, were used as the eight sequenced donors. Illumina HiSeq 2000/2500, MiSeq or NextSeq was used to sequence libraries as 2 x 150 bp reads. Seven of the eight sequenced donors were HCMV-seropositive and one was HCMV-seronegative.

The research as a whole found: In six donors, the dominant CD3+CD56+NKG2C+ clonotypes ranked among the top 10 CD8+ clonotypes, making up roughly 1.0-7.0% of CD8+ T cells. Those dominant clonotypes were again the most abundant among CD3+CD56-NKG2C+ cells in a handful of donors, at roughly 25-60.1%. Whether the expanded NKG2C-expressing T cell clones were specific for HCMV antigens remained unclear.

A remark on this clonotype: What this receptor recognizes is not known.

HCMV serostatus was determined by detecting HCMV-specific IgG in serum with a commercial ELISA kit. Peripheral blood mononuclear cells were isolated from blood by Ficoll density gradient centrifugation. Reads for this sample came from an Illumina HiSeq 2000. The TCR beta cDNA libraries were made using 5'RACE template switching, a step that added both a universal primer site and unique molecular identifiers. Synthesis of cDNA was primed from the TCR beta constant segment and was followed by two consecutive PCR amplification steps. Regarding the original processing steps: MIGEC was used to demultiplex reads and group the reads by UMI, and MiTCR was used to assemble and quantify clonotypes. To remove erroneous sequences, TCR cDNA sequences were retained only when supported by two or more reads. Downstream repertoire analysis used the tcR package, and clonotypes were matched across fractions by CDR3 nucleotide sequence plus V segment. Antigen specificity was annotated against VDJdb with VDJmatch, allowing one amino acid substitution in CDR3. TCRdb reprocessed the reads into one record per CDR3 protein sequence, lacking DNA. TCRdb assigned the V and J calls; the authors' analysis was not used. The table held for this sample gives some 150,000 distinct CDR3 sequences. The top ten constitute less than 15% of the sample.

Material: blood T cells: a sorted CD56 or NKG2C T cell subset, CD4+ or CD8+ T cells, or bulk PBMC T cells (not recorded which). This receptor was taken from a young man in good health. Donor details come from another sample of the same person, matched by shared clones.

The encoded CDR3 is CAISVDNEQFF. This chain joins TRBV10-3 to TRBJ2-1. The CDR3 has 11 amino acids, counting the end cysteine and phenylalanine. No DNA is listed. CDR1 is given as ENHRY and CDR2 as SYGVKD, both from the germline V gene.